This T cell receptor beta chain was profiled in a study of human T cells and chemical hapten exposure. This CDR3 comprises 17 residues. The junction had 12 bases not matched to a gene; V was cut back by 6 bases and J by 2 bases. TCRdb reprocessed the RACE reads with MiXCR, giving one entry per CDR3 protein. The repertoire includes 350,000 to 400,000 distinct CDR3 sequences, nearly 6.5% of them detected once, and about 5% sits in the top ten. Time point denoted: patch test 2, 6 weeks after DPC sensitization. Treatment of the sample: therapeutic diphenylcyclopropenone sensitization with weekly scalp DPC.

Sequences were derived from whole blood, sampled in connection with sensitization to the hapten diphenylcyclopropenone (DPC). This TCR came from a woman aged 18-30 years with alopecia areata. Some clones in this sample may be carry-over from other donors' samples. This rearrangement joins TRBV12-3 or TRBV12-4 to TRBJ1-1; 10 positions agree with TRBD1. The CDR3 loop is CASSNGPGTGANTEAFF. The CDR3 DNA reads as TGTGCCAGCAGCAACGGTCCCGGGACAGGGGCCAACACTGAAGCTTTCTTT.